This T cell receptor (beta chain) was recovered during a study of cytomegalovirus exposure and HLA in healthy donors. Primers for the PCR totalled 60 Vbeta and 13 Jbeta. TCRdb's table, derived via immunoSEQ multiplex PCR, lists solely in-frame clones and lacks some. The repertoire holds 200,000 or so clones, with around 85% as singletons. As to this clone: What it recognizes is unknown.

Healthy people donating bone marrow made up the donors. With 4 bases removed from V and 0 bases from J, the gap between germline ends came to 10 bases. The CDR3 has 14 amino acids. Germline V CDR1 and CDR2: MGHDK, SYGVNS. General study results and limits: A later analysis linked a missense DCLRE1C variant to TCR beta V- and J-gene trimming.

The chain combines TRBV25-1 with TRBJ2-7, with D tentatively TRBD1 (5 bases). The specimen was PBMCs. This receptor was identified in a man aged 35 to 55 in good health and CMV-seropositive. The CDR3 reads CASSAATASYEQYF. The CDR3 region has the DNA TGTGCCAGCAGTGCCGCGACAGCCTCCTACGAGCAGTACTTC.